Sequencing of this TCR beta chain was carried out in a study of blood T cell repertoires in COVID-19. Across the whole study: From T cells, B-cell-depleted T cells, or PBMCs came the material, which was cDNA or gDNA.

In the source study's methods: Amplification of reference gene primers was used by the study to estimate nucleated cell counts. This table comes from immunoSEQ multiplex PCR, and its TCRdb copy is limited to in-frame clones, with some not included. D and trimming come from the DNA, and the V and J calls and clone size come from that table. The repertoire holds around 40,000 clones, with 85% as singletons. V lost 3 bases and J lost 7, with 13 bases in between. This CDR3 is built from 13 residues. CDR1 and CDR2 (germline): SGHRS, YFSETQ. This chain joins TRBV5-1 and TRBJ2-5; possibly TRBD2 for D (6 bases). Specimen: peripheral blood. The TCR sequence derives from a human donor in a cohort sampled during active COVID-19. DNA for the CDR3: TGCGCCAGCAGCTCGGACTACGCGGGGACCCAGTACTTC. It translates to CASSSDYAGTQYF.